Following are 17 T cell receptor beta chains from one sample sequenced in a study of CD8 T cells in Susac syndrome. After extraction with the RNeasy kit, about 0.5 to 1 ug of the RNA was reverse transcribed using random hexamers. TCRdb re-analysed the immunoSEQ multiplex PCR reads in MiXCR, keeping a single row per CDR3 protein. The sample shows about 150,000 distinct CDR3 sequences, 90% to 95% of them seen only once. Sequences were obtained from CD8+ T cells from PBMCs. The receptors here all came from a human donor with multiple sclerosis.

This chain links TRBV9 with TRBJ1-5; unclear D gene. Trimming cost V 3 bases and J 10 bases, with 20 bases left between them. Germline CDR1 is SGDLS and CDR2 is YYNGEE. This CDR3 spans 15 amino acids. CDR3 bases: TGTGCCAGCAGCGCCGGAGGGTCCGGTTTGTTTCCCCAGCATTTT. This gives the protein CASSAGGSGLFPQHF.

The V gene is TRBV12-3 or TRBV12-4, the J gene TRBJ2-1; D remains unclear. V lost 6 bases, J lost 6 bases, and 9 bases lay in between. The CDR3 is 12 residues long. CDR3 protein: CASRAQVNEQFF. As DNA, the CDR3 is TGTGCCAGCAGAGCTCAGGTCAATGAGCAGTTCTTC.

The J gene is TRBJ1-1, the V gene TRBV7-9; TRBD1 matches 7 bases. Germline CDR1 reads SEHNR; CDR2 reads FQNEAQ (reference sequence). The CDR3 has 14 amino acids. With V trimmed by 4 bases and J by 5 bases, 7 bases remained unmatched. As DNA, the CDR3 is TGTGCCAGCAGCTCTCCGGGACAGATTACTGAAGCTTTCTTT. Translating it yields CASSSPGQITEAFF. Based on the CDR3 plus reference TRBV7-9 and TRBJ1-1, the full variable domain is DTGVSQNPRHKITKRGQNVTFRCDPISEHNRLYWYRQTLGQGPEFLTYFQNEAQLEKSRLLSDRFSAERPKGSFSTLEIQRTEQGDSAMYLCASSSPGQITEAFFGQGTRLTVV.

The CDR3 sequence: CSVEQGSNQPQHF. For the CDR3, the DNA is TGCAGCGTTGAACAGGGCAGCAATCAGCCCCAGCATTTT. The chain joins TRBV29-1 to TRBJ1-5; tentatively, D is TRBD1 (5 bases). CDR1 is SQVTM and CDR2 is ANQGSEA in the germline V gene. Trimming removed 2 bases from V and 1 base from J, with 6 bases in between. The CDR3 has 13 residues.

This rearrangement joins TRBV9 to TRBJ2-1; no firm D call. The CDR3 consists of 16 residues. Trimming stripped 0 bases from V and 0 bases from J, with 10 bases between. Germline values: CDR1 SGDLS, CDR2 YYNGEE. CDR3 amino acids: CASSVAGQSSYNEQFF. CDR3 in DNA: TGTGCCAGCAGCGTAGCCGGCCAGAGCTCCTACAATGAGCAGTTCTTC.

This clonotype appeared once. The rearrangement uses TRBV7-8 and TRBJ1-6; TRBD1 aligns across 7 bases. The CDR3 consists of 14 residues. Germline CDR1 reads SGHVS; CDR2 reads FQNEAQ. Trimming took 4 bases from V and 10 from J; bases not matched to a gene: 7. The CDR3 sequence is CASSSGGVGSPLHF. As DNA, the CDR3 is TGTGCCAGCAGCTCAGGGGGGGTAGGGTCACCCCTCCACTTT.

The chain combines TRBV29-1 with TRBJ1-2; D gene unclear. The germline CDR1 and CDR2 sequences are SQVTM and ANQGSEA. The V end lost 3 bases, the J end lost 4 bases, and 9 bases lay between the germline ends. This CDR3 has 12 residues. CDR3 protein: CSVDEGTYGYTF. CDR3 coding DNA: TGCAGCGTTGACGAGGGAACCTATGGCTACACCTTC. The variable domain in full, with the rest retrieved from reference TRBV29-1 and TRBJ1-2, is SAVISQKPSRDICQRGTSLTIQCQVDSQVTMMFWYRQQPGQSLTLIATANQGSEATYESGFVIDKFPISRPNLTFSTLTVSNMSPEDSSIYLCSVDEGTYGYTFGSGTRLTVV.

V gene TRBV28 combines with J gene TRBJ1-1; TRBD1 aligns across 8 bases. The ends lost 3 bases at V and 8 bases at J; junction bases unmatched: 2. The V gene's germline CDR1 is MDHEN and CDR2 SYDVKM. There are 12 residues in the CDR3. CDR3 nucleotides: TGTGCCAGCAGTTTGCAGGGGGCGGAAGCTTTCTTT. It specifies CASSLQGAEAFF. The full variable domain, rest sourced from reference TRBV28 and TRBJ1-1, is DVKVTQSSRYLVKRTGEKVFLECVQDMDHENMFWYRQDPGLGLRLIYFSYDVKMKEKGDIPEGYSVSREKKERFSLILESASTNQTSMYLCASSLQGAEAFFGQGTRLTVV.

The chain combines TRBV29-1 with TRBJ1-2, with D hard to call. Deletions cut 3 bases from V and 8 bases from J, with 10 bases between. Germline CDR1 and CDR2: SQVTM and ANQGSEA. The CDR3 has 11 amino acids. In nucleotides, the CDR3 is TGCAGCGTTGAGGAACGGTACGGCTACACCTTC. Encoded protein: CSVEERYGYTF.

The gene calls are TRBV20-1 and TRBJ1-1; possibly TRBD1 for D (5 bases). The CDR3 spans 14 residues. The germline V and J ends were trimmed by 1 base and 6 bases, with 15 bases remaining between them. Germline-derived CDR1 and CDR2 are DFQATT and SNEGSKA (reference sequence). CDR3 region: CSARGWTSRPEAFF. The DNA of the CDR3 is TGCAGTGCTAGAGGGTGGACATCCCGGCCTGAAGCTTTCTTT.

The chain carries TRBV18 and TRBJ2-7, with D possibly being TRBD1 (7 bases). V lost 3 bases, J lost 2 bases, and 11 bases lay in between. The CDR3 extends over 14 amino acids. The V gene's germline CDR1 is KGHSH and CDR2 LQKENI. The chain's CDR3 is CASSPRDRPYEQYF. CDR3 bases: TGTGCCAGCTCACCGCGGGACAGACCCTACGAGCAGTACTTC. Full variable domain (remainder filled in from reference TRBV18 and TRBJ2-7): NAGVMQNPRHLVRRRGQEARLRCSPMKGHSHVYWYRQLPEEGLKFMVYLQKENIIDESGMPKERFSAEFPKEGPSILRIQQVVRGDSAAYFCASSPRDRPYEQYFGPGTRLTVT.

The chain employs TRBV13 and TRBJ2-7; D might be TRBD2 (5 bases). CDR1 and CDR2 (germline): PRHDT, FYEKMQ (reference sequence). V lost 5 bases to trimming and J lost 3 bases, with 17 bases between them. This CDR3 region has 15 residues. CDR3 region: CASSGGGPIVYEQYF. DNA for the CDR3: TGTGCCAGCAGCGGAGGCGGGCCAATTGTCTACGAGCAGTACTTC.

The CDR3 nucleotides read TGCAGTGCTAGAGCCCAGGGAAGGGAGACCCAGTACTTC. As protein: CSARAQGRETQYF. This rearrangement joins TRBV20-1 to TRBJ2-5, with D possibly being TRBD1 (5 bases). Germline V gene data show CDR1 as DFQATT and CDR2 as SNEGSKA (reference sequence). CDR3 length: 13 residues. Trimming took 1 base from V and 5 from J, leaving 11 bases between them.

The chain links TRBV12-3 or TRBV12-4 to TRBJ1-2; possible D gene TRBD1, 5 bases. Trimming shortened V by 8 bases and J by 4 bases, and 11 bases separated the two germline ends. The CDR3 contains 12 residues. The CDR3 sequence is CASGGGVYGYTF. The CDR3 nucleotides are TGTGCCAGCGGTGGGGGGGTCTATGGCTACACCTTC.

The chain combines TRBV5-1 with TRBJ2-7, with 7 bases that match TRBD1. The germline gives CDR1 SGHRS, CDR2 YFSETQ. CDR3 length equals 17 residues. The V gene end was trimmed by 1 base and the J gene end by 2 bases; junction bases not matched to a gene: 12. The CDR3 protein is CASSLLYLGDRTYEQYF. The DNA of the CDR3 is TGCGCCAGCAGCTTGCTATACCTAGGGGACAGAACCTACGAGCAGTACTTC.

CDR3 loop: CASSPEQTGWTEAFF. In nucleotides, the CDR3 is TGTGCCAGCAGCCCCGAGCAGACAGGGTGGACTGAAGCTTTCTTT. The rearrangement joins TRBV5-6 to TRBJ1-1, with 7 bases matching TRBD1. Looked up from germline, CDR1 is SGHDT and CDR2 is YYEEEE. V trimming: 4 bases; J trimming: 5 bases; junction bases outside the gene matches: 11. The CDR3 has 15 residues. Combining the CDR3 with reference TRBV5-6 and TRBJ1-1 gives the whole variable domain DAGVTQSPTHLIKTRGQQVTLRCSPKSGHDTVSWYQQALGQGPQFIFQYYEEEERQRGNFPDRFSGHQFPNYSSELNVNALLLGDSALYLCASSPEQTGWTEAFFGQGTRLTVV.

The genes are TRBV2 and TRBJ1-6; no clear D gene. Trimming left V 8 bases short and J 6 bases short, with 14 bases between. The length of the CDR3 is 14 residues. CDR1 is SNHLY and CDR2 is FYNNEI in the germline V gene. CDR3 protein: CASDTLSFNSPLHF. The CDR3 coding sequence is TGTGCCAGCGACACGCTGTCGTTTAATTCACCCCTCCACTTT.